This is a list of T cell receptor beta chains from one sample in a study of Ad26.COV2.S vaccination and SARS-CoV-2 variants. The method was immunoSEQ multiplex PCR; TCRdb's version includes in-frame clones alone and lacks a portion of them. The sample has roughly 320,000 clones, 85% seen once. The source was peripheral blood, collected in a trial of Ad26.COV2.S vaccine versus placebo. The receptor set was obtained from a person between 18 and 65 years old who received the Ad26.COV2.S COVID-19 vaccine or a placebo. Both conserved end residues are part of each CDR3. A D gene is named only where the DNA matches it firmly. Only some rows state a clone size, as once, few, many or a class for expanded clones.

V: TRBV12-5; size: -; J: TRBJ1-2; D: -; CDR3: CASGLDRRGYTF; DNA: TGTGCTAGTGGTTTAGACCGTCGGGGCTACACCTTC
V: TRBV2; size: -; J: TRBJ2-1; D: TRBD2; CDR3: CASSVLAGVEQFF; DNA: TGTGCCAGCAGTGTTCTAGCGGGGGTTGAGCAGTTCTTC
V: TRBV2; size: -; J: TRBJ2-1; D: -; CDR3: CASSERQNSYNEQFF; DNA: TGTGCCAGCAGTGAAAGACAAAACTCCTACAATGAGCAGTTCTTC
V: TRBV4-1; size: once; J: TRBJ1-1; D: -; CDR3: CASSQGLWVTF; DNA: TGCGCCAGCAGCCAAGGGCTATGGGTTACTTTT
V: TRBV19; size: -; J: TRBJ1-1; D: -; CDR3: CASSVTVTYMNTEAFF; DNA: TGTGCCAGTAGTGTAACAGTGACTTATATGAACACTGAAGCTTTCTTT
V: TRBV2; size: -; J: TRBJ2-7; D: -; CDR3: CASATETGSEQYF; DNA: TGTGCCAGCGCTACCGAGACAGGAAGCGAGCAGTACTTC
V: TRBV5-1; size: few; J: TRBJ2-1; D: -; CDR3: CASSLTLDEQFF; DNA: TGCGCCAGCAGCCTCACGCTAGATGAGCAGTTCTTC
V: TRBV11-1; size: -; J: TRBJ1-6; D: TRBD1; CDR3: CASSLGQGNSPLHF; DNA: TGTGCCAGCAGCCTAGGACAGGGCAATTCACCCCTCCACTTT
V: TRBV6-2/TRBV6-3; size: -; J: TRBJ1-5; D: TRBD1; CDR3: CASSRTGGNQPQHF; DNA: TGTGCCAGCAGTAGGACAGGGGGCAATCAGCCCCAGCATTTT
V: TRBV7-8; size: -; J: TRBJ2-7; D: -; CDR3: CASSLSVRSYEQYF; DNA: TGTGCCAGCAGCTTATCGGTCCGATCCTACGAGCAGTACTTC
V: TRBV25-1; size: -; J: TRBJ2-2; D: TRBD2; CDR3: CASSEYSRGLNTGELFF; DNA: TGTGCCAGCAGTGAATATTCTAGGGGACTAAACACCGGGGAGCTGTTTTTT
V: TRBV7-8; size: -; J: TRBJ2-1; D: -; CDR3: CASSLVGTHYNEQFF; DNA: TGTGCCAGCAGCTTAGTTGGGACACACTACAATGAGCAGTTCTTC
V: TRBV19; size: few; J: TRBJ1-2; D: -; CDR3: CASSPRTPIYGYTF; DNA: TGTGCCAGTAGCCCCCGAACGCCAATATATGGCTACACCTTC
V: TRBV13; size: -; J: TRBJ2-2; D: -; CDR3: CASSSQGSSTGELFF; DNA: TGTGCCAGCAGCTCTCAGGGTAGTAGCACCGGGGAGCTGTTTTTT
V: TRBV5-1; size: -; J: TRBJ2-5; D: -; CDR3: CASSSVGWAETQYF; DNA: TGCGCCAGCAGCTCGGTAGGGTGGGCAGAGACCCAGTACTTC
V: TRBV7-2; size: -; J: TRBJ2-5; D: -; CDR3: CASSLALREETQYF; DNA: TGTGCCAGCAGCTTAGCCCTCCGCGAAGAGACCCAGTACTTC
V: TRBV10-3; size: -; J: TRBJ2-3; D: -; CDR3: CAISETRDPRTDTQYF; DNA: TGTGCCATCAGTGAAACCAGGGACCCTCGCACAGATACGCAGTATTTT
V: TRBV12-2; size: -; J: TRBJ1-3; D: -; CDR3: CASRLVTGSGNTIYF; DNA: TGTGCAAGTCGCTTAGTTACAGGCTCTGGAAACACCATATATTTT
V: TRBV5-1; size: -; J: TRBJ2-3; D: -; CDR3: CASSRDWDTTDTQYF; DNA: TGCGCCAGCAGCCGCGACTGGGACACCACAGATACGCAGTATTTT
V: TRBV7-2; size: -; J: TRBJ2-3; D: TRBD2; CDR3: CASSRSGVADTQYF; DNA: TGTGCCAGCAGTCGTAGCGGGGTGGCAGATACGCAGTATTTT
V: TRBV20-1; size: -; J: TRBJ2-7; D: -; CDR3: CSASPPNSYEQYF; DNA: TGCAGTGCTAGTCCCCCAAACTCCTACGAGCAGTACTTC
V: TRBV7-9; size: once; J: TRBJ1-4; D: -; CDR3: CASSFKPRQAFEKLFF; DNA: TGTGCCAGCAGCTTCAAACCGAGACAAGCCTTTGAAAAACTGTTTTTT
V: TRBV6-6; size: -; J: TRBJ2-1; D: -; CDR3: CASSGQYNEQFF; DNA: TGTGCCAGCAGTGGACAGTACAATGAGCAGTTCTTC
V: TRBV2; size: few; J: TRBJ1-2; D: -; CDR3: CASSASLSYGYTF; DNA: TGTGCCAGCAGTGCTAGCCTTTCCTATGGCTACACCTTC
V: TRBV7-8; size: few; J: TRBJ2-6; D: -; CDR3: CASSHTTRQSSGANVLTF; DNA: TGTGCCAGCAGCCATACTACGCGTCAGAGCTCTGGGGCCAACGTCCTGACTTTC
V: TRBV14; size: once; J: TRBJ2-1; D: -; CDR3: CASSQEQQVYNEQFF; DNA: TGTGCCAGCAGCCAAGAGCAACAGGTTTATAATGAGCAGTTCTTC